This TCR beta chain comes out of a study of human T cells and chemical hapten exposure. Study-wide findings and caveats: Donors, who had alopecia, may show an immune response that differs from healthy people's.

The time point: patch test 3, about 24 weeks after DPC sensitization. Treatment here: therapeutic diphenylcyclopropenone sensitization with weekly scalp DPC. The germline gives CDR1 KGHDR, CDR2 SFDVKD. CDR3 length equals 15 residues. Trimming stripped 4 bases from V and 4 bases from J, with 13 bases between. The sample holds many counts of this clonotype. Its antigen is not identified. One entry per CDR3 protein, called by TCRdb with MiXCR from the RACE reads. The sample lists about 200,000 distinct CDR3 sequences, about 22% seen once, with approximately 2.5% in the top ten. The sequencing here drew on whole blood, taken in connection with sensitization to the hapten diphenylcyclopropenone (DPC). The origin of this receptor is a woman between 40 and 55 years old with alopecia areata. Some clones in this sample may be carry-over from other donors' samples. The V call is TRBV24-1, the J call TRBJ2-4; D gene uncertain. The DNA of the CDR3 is TGTGCCACCAGTGACCCCGGCTCTCCAAAAAACATTCAGTACTTC. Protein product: CATSDPGSPKNIQYF.